This T cell receptor beta chain came from a study of metastatic and nonmetastatic thyroid tumors. Study information: Blood and tumor or nodule tissue repertoires from malignant and benign thyroid patients were compared. Whole-study findings and limits: It was reportedly found that TCR beta diversity was significantly higher in malignant thyroid tumors than in benign nodules, a difference seen in both blood and tumor samples.

As to this clone: Its antigen remains unidentified.

The authors' processing: Across clinicopathological groups, CDR3 differences served as the basis for building a distant-metastasis classifier for papillary thyroid cancer. TCRdb re-called the PCR reads through MiXCR. TCRdb assigned the V and J calls; the authors' analysis was not used. The sample carries several thousand clones, 30% to 40% recorded once. Thyroid surgery had not been preceded by any treatment in any patient. CDR3 length: 18 amino acids. The ends were cut back, 6 bases at V and 1 base at J, with 19 bases in the middle. Per the germline V gene, CDR1 is MNHEY and CDR2 is SMNVEV (reference sequence).

This chain links TRBV27 with TRBJ1-6; D not resolved. This receptor was obtained from a female donor with papillary thyroid cancer or a benign thyroid nodule (not recorded which). Some clones in this sample may be carry-over from other donors' samples. Sequenced: adjacent normal tissue. The CDR3 DNA reads as TGTGCCAGCAGACCCTCAGCGAGCTTCTCGTCCTATAATTCACCCCTCCACTTT. It is translated as CASRPSASFSSYNSPLHF.